This TCR beta chain was recorded in a study of T cell responses to AZD1222 COVID-19 vaccine. The study's findings and limits: The donor cohort was predominantly white British with a female majority, and clonal diversity may have been underestimated.

This clone has only one observation. As yet, its antigen is unknown. Method: immunoSEQ multiplex PCR; TCRdb's copy keeps in-frame clones and lacks some. The sample contains about 120,000 clones, over 75% of which appear only once. V was pared by 2 bases and J by 0 bases, with 10 bases between. Germline V gene lookup returns CDR1 LNHNV and CDR2 YYDKDF (reference sequence). The CDR3 is 15 residues long. This sequence was found in an adult in good health. The V and J genes are TRBV15 and TRBJ1-1; D is perhaps TRBD1 (6 bases). Material: peripheral blood, obtained on day 0 of AZD1222 vaccination. The CDR3 region is CATSRPGHLNTEAFF. CDR3 nucleotides: TGTGCCACCAGCAGACCGGGACATTTGAACACTGAAGCTTTCTTT.